This TCR beta chain was observed in a study of OX40 agonist ivuxolimab in advanced cancers. Patients with autoimmune history or systemic immunosuppression were excluded. CDR1 and CDR2 (germline): SGHTA, FQGNSA. The CDR3 loop spans 12 amino acids. V lost 5 bases and J lost 1, with 5 bases in between. Repertoires were generated with immunoSEQ multiplex PCR, while TCRdb's copy carries only in-frame clones and drops some. The sample lists about 35,000 clones, 84% occurring once. The clonotype originates from an adult with an advanced solid tumor such as melanoma, head and neck, liver or kidney cancer. The V call is TRBV7-2, the J call TRBJ2-5, with D unresolved. The sample consisted of CD4+ or CD8+ T cells sorted from blood, taken in a trial of the OX40 agonist ivuxolimab. This CDR3 is CASSPVQETQYF. In DNA form, the CDR3 reads TGTGCCAGCAGCCCCGTCCAAGAGACCCAGTACTTC. The variable domain in full, with the rest retrieved from reference TRBV7-2 and TRBJ2-5, is GAGVSQSPSNKVTEKGKDVELRCDPISGHTALYWYRQSLGQGLEFLIYFQGNSAPDKSGLPSDRFSAERTGGSVSTLTIQRTQQEDSAVYLCASSPVQETQYFGPGTRLLVL.